A single T cell receptor (beta chain) is shown here with its context. Only in-frame clones appear in the TCRdb table, and some are missing; sequencing was by immunoSEQ multiplex PCR. The data show roughly 53,000 clones, roughly 88% seen once. The source of the sample is a study of OX40 agonist ivuxolimab in advanced cancers. The germline CDR1 and CDR2 sequences are LNHDA and SQIVND (reference sequence). V gave up 4 bases and J gave up 1 base; unmatched junction bases: 5. CDR3 length: 16 residues. The sequence was obtained from an adult with an advanced solid tumor such as melanoma, head and neck, liver or kidney cancer. The rearrangement links TRBV19 to TRBJ1-5; 9 nucleotides agree with TRBD1. The source was CD4+ or CD8+ T cells sorted from blood, collected in a trial of the OX40 agonist ivuxolimab. The CDR3 nucleotides are TGTGCCAGTAGTACTCTGGGACAGGGAAGCAATCAGCCCCAGCATTTT. It is translated as CASSTLGQGSNQPQHF. The full variable domain, in which reference TRBV19 and TRBJ1-5 provide the parts outside the CDR3, is DGGITQSPKYLFRKEGQNVTLSCEQNLNHDAMYWYRQDPGQGLRLIYYSQIVNDFQKGDIAEGYSVSREKKESFPLTVTSAQKNPTAFYLCASSTLGQGSNQPQHFGDGTRLSIL.